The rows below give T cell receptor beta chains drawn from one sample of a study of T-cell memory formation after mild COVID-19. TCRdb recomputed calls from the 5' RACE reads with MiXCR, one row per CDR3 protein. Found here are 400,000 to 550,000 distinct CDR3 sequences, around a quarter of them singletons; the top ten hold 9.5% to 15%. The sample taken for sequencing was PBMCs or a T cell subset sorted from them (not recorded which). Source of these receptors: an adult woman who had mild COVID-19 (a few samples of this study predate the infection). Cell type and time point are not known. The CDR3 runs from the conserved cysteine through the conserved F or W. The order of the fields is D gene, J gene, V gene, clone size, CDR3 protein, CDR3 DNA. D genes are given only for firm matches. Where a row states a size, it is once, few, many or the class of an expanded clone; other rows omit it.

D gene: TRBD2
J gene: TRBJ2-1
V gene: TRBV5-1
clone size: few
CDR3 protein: CASSLTGGENEQFF
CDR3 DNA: TGCGCCAGCAGCTTGACGGGAGGGGAGAATGAGCAGTTCTTC

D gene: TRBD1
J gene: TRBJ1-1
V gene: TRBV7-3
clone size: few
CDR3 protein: CASSQVVMDRYGTEAFF
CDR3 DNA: TGTGCCAGCAGCCAGGTGGTAATGGACAGGTATGGCACTGAAGCTTTCTTT

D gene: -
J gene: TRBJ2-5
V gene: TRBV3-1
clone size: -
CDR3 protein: CASRPRTQETQYF
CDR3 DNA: TGTGCCAGCAGACCTCGGACCCAAGAGACCCAGTACTTC

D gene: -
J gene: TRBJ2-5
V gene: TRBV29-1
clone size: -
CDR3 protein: CSVDDPFGETQYF
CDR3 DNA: TGCAGCGTTGACGACCCCTTCGGAGAGACCCAGTACTTC

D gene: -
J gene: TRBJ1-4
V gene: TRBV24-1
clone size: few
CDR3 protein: CATSEASPDEKLFF
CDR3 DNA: TGTGCCACCAGTGAGGCCTCGCCGGATGAAAAACTGTTTTTT

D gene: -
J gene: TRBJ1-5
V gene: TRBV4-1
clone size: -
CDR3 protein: CASSPLGLFNQPQHF
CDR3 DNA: TGCGCCAGCAGCCCATTGGGTCTTTTCAATCAGCCCCAGCATTTT

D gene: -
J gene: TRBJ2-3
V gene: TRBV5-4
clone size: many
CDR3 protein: CASSWTGTDTQYF
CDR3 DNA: TGTGCCAGCAGCTGGACCGGTACAGATACGCAGTATTTT

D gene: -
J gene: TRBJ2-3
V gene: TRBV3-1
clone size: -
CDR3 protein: CASSHPPGANTDTQYF
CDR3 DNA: TGTGCCAGCAGCCACCCCCCGGGAGCCAACACAGATACGCAGTATTTT

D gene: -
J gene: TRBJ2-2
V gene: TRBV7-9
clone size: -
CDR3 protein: CASSLGKKVGELFF
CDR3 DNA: TGTGCCAGCAGCTTGGGGAAAAAGGTCGGGGAGCTGTTTTTT

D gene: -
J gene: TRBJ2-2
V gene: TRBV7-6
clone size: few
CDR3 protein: CASSLEAANRDTGELFF
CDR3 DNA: TGTGCCAGCAGCTTAGAGGCTGCGAACCGAGACACCGGGGAGCTGTTTTTT

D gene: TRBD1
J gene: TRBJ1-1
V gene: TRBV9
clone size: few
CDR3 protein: CASSPEDRGNTEAFF
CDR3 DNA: TGTGCCAGCAGCCCAGAAGACAGGGGAAACACTGAAGCTTTCTTT

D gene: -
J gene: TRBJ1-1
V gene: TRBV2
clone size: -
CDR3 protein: CASSRAKGWTEAFF
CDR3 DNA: TGTGCCAGCAGCAGGGCGAAGGGATGGACTGAAGCTTTCTTT

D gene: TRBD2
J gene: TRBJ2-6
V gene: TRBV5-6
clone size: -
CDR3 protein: CASSWGLAGGLSGANVLTF
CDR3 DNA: TGTGCCAGCAGCTGGGGACTAGCGGGGGGGCTTTCTGGGGCCAACGTCCTGACTTTC

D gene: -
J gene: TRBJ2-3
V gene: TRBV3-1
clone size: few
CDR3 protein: CASSQSRQTWRDTQYF
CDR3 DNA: TGTGCCAGCAGCCAAAGTCGGCAAACGTGGCGAGATACGCAGTATTTT

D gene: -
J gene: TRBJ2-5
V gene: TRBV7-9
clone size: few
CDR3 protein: CASSLGLEGPLETQYF
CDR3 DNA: TGTGCCAGCAGCTTAGGGTTAGAGGGGCCATTGGAGACCCAGTACTTC